These 2 T cell receptor beta chains share one sample of origin, sequenced in a study of patients and donors after allogeneic stem cell transplantation. TCRdb processed the RT-PCR reads anew with MiXCR; each CDR3 protein has one entry. The data show 200,000 to 250,000 distinct CDR3 sequences, 13% to 15% seen once. Sequencing was carried out using blood, either unsorted or a sorted T cell fraction (not recorded which). The receptors were gathered from a human donor who was either an allogeneic HSCT recipient or a stem cell or donor lymphocyte infusion donor (not recorded which). It is not recorded whose cells these are; they may come from a transplant donor.

This clonotype was observed a handful of times. This chain joins TRBV9 and TRBJ2-3; TRBD2 matches 10 bases. This CDR3 region has 18 residues. Losses at the gene ends were 0 bases for V and 2 bases for J; bases not matched to a gene: 9. Germline CDR1 SGDLS, CDR2 YYNGEE. The CDR3 region has the DNA TGTGCCAGCAGCGTAGGGGGAGAAGCGGGAGGGAACACAGATACGCAGTATTTT. This codes for CASSVGGEAGGNTDTQYF. Full variable domain (outside the CDR3, taken from reference TRBV9 and TRBJ2-3): DSGVTQTPKHLITATGQRVTLRCSPRSGDLSVYWYQQSLDQGLQFLIQYYNGEERAKGNILERFSAQQFPDLHSELNLSSLELGDSALYFCASSVGGEAGGNTDTQYFGPGTRLTVL.

This clonotype was seen repeatedly, ten times or more. Here the CDR3 DNA reads TGCGCCAGCAGCTCCGAAGGGAGCGGGAGAATTTACGAGCAGTACTTC. Its translation is CASSSEGSGRIYEQYF. The chain uses TRBV5-1 and TRBJ2-7; 8 bases are a match to TRBD2. CDR3 length: 16 amino acids. Losses at the gene ends were 3 bases for V and 4 bases for J; bases not matched to a gene: 12. Germline CDR1 and CDR2: SGHRS and YFSETQ.